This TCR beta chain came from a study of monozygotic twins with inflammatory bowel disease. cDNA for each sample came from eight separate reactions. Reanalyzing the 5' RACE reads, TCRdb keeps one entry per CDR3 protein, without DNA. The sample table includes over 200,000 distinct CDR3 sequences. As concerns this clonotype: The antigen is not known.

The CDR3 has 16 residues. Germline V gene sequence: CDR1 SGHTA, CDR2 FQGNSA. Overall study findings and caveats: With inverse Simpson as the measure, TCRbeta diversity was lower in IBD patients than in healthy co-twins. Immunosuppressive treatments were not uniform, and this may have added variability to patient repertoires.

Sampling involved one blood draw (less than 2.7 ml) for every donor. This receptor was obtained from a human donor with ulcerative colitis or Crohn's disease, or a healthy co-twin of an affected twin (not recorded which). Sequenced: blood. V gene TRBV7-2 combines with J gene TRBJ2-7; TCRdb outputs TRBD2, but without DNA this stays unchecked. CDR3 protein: CASSLATTTSVYEQYF.